These 22 T cell receptor beta chains share one sample of origin, sequenced in a study of a mutant IDH1 vaccine in newly diagnosed glioma. Their target antigens are unknown. Time point in this sample: week 5, during vaccination. With topical imiquimod, each dose of the vaccine consisted of 300 ug of mutant IDH1 20-mer peptide. Profiled with immunoSEQ multiplex PCR; TCRdb holds only in-frame clones, not every one. In the table there are some 10,000 clones, 87% of which are singletons. Sequencing used PBMCs, obtained from a glioma patient whose treatment included an IDH1 peptide vaccine. These receptors came from a middle-aged woman with glioma. Some clones in this sample may be carry-over from other donors' samples.

The chain links TRBV2 to TRBJ1-2; TRBD1 agrees at 7 bases. Germline V CDR1 and CDR2: SNHLY, FYNNEI. This CDR3 spans 16 amino acids. V gave up 2 bases and J gave up 8 bases; unmatched junction bases: 14. CDR3 sequence: CASSELVSTGMDGYTF. The CDR3 DNA reads as TGTGCCAGCAGTGAATTAGTTTCGACAGGGATGGACGGCTACACCTTC.

This chain connects TRBV7-6 to TRBJ1-4; possibly TRBD1 for D (6 bases). Germline CDR1 is SGHVS and CDR2 is FNYEAQ. CDR3 length: 15 residues. V was trimmed by 1 base and J by 4 bases, leaving 10 bases between them. Written as DNA, the CDR3 is TGTGCCAGCAGCTTAGGGGGGCAGAGTAATGAAAAACTGTTTTTT. Protein product: CASSLGGQSNEKLFF. Using reference TRBV7-6 and TRBJ1-4 for the parts outside the CDR3, the full variable domain is GAGVSQSPRYKVTKRGQDVALRCDPISGHVSLYWYRQALGQGPEFLTYFNYEAQQDKSGLPNDRFSAERPEGSISTLTIQRTEQRDSAMYRCASSLGGQSNEKLFFGSGTQLSVL.

The CDR3 protein is CASSELAGGGVGRETQYF. In DNA, the CDR3 is TGTGCCAGCAGTGAATTAGCCGGCGGGGGAGTCGGGCGAGAGACCCAGTACTTC. This chain connects TRBV6-1 to TRBJ2-5; 7 nucleotides align to TRBD2. V lost 2 bases, J lost 4 bases, and 16 bases stayed unmatched. From germline, CDR1 is MNHNS and CDR2 SASEGT. The CDR3 covers 18 residues.

The chain combines TRBV19 with TRBJ2-5; D is ambiguous. CDR1 and CDR2 from the germline V gene are LNHDA and SQIVND (reference sequence). The germline V and J ends were trimmed by 3 bases and 5 bases, with 10 bases remaining between them. This CDR3 has 13 residues. The CDR3 nucleotides are TGTGCCAGTAGTATCCAGACCGGGGAGACCCAGTACTTC. Encoded protein: CASSIQTGETQYF.

The rearrangement joins TRBV6-5 to TRBJ2-5, with D tentatively TRBD2 (7 bases). The J call may be faulty, since TRBJ2-7 better matches the DNA end. The CDR3 contains 13 residues. CDR1 is MNHEY, CDR2 SVGAGI, per germline. The CDR3 reads CASSYGGANEQYF. As DNA, the CDR3 is TGTGCCAGCAGTTACGGGGGGGCAAACGAGCAGTACTTC.

The chain carries TRBV6-6 and TRBJ2-1; D not resolved. The CDR3 has 12 residues. Trimming removed 7 bases from V and 7 bases from J, with 11 bases in between. Germline CDR1 is MNHNY and CDR2 is SVGAGI (reference sequence). CDR3 in amino acids: CASTYGRNEQFF. The CDR3 nucleotides are TGTGCCAGCACCTACGGTCGGAATGAGCAGTTCTTC.

The genes are TRBV7-2 and TRBJ2-7; 9 nucleotides align to TRBD2. V shed 1 base, J shed 3 bases, and the junction held 4 bases outside the gene matches. Germline CDR1 and CDR2: SGHTA and FQGNSA. The CDR3 sequence is 15 residues long. CDR3 residues: CASSLESSGGYEQYF. The CDR3 coding sequence is TGTGCCAGCAGCTTAGAGAGTAGCGGGGGCTACGAGCAGTACTTC. Filled out from reference TRBV7-2 and TRBJ2-7, the complete variable domain reads GAGVSQSPSNKVTEKGKDVELRCDPISGHTALYWYRQSLGQGLEFLIYFQGNSAPDKSGLPSDRFSAERTGGSVSTLTIQRTQQEDSAVYLCASSLESSGGYEQYFGPGTRLTVT.

The V call is TRBV27, the J call TRBJ2-7, with TRBD1 matching 7 bases. Losses at the gene ends were 5 bases for V and 1 base for J; bases not matched to a gene: 8. This CDR3 comprises 15 residues. Germline CDR1 MNHEY, CDR2 SMNVEV (reference sequence). This chain's CDR3 is CASSLRDSISYEQYF. The CDR3 DNA reads as TGTGCCAGCAGTCTCCGGGACAGTATTTCCTACGAGCAGTACTTC.

V gene TRBV27 combines with J gene TRBJ2-7; no clear D. Trimming took off 2 bases at V and 6 bases at J, with 5 bases between the two ends. The germline CDR1 and CDR2 sequences are MNHEY and SMNVEV (reference sequence). CDR3 length equals 11 residues. The CDR3 reads CASSLGVEQYF. The CDR3 region has the DNA TGTGCCAGCAGTTTAGGGGTCGAGCAGTACTTC.

This clone was counted a single time. This chain links TRBV5-1 with TRBJ2-1; D tentatively fits TRBD1 or TRBD2 (5 bases each). CDR3 length equals 17 residues. V lost 5 bases and J 1 base, leaving 19 bases between the germline ends. In germline, CDR1 is SGHRS, CDR2 YFSETQ. The CDR3 DNA follows: TGCGCCAGCAGTGGGGTCGGGGAGAGGGGATCCTACAATGAGCAGTTCTTC. This codes for CASSGVGERGSYNEQFF.

The J gene is TRBJ1-4, the V gene TRBV18; D uncertain. Germline CDR1 is KGHSH and CDR2 is LQKENI. The CDR3 consists of 14 residues. Trimming removed 2 bases at V and 8 bases at J, with 12 bases between. The CDR3 sequence is CASSPNGSGEKLFF. The DNA for the CDR3 is TGTGCCAGCTCACCAAACGGCTCGGGCGAAAAACTGTTTTTT.

The rearrangement links TRBV7-2 to TRBJ1-2; D not certain. With 1 base removed from V and 6 bases from J, the gap between germline ends came to 9 bases. CDR1 is SGHTA, CDR2 FQGNSA, per germline. The CDR3 has 13 residues. The CDR3, as DNA: TGTGCCAGCAGCTTAGTATCTCCGAATGGCTACACCTTC. Amino acid sequence: CASSLVSPNGYTF.

The J gene is TRBJ2-1, the V gene TRBV2; tentatively, D is TRBD2 (7 bases). The germline V and J ends were trimmed by 6 bases and 2 bases, with 17 bases remaining between them. CDR1 is SNHLY, CDR2 FYNNEI, per germline. This CDR3 is 16 amino acids long. CDR3 region: CASRAIGGLTYNEQFF. CDR3 nucleotide sequence: TGTGCCAGCAGGGCTATCGGGGGGCTTACCTACAATGAGCAGTTCTTC.

This clone showed up just once. The chain combines TRBV7-8 with TRBJ2-3; D might be TRBD2 (6 bases). The CDR3 runs 17 residues. CDR1 and CDR2 from the germline V gene are SGHVS and FQNEAQ. The ends were cut back, 4 bases at V and 4 bases at J, with 21 bases in the middle. The CDR3 DNA follows: TGTGCCAGCAGCTCCTTACTCAGCGGGTCGGGGGCAGATACGCAGTATTTT. Translated, it gives CASSSLLSGSGADTQYF.

The V call is TRBV7-9, the J call TRBJ1-6; TRBD1 aligns across 9 bases. Trimming at V came to 5 bases and at J to 2 bases, leaving 10 bases not matched to a gene. CDR1 is SEHNR and CDR2 is FQNEAQ in the germline V gene (reference sequence). The CDR3 has 18 residues. CDR3 DNA: TGTGCCAGCAGCAGGCGAGACAGGGGGACCCCCTATAATTCACCCCTCCACTTT. Translated: CASSRRDRGTPYNSPLHF. The full variable domain, completed using reference TRBV7-9 and TRBJ1-6, is DTGVSQNPRHKITKRGQNVTFRCDPISEHNRLYWYRQTLGQGPEFLTYFQNEAQLEKSRLLSDRFSAERPKGSFSTLEIQRTEQGDSAMYLCASSRRDRGTPYNSPLHFGNGTRLTVT.

Details on this clone: A read error may produce the germline difference seen at one junction end. This sequence joins TRBV2 and TRBJ2-5; D may be TRBD2 (5 bases). This CDR3 spans 12 amino acids. The germline gives CDR1 SNHLY, CDR2 FYNNEI. CDR3 nucleotide sequence: TGCACATCGCTAAGGCGGGAAGAGACCCAGTACTTC. Translation: CTSLRREETQYF.

This chain connects TRBV19 to TRBJ1-5; D is uncertain. Trimming cost V 3 bases and J 1 base, with 13 bases left between them. The CDR3 is 16 residues long. Germline lookup yields CDR1 LNHDA and CDR2 SQIVND (reference sequence). CDR3 nucleotides: TGTGCCAGTAGTATTATCTCCCATGTAAGCAATCAGCCCCAGCATTTT. Translating it yields CASSIISHVSNQPQHF. The full variable domain, in which reference TRBV19 and TRBJ1-5 provide the parts outside the CDR3, is DGGITQSPKYLFRKEGQNVTLSCEQNLNHDAMYWYRQDPGQGLRLIYYSQIVNDFQKGDIAEGYSVSREKKESFPLTVTSAQKNPTAFYLCASSIISHVSNQPQHFGDGTRLSIL.

The rearrangement joins TRBV19 to TRBJ2-1; D tentatively reads TRBD1 or TRBD2 (5 bases each). Looked up from germline, CDR1 is LNHDA and CDR2 is SQIVND (reference sequence). This CDR3 is built from 14 residues. The V end was cut by 2 bases, the J end by 14 bases, with 19 bases between. The CDR3 DNA reads TGTGCCAGTAGTATAAGGGACCTGGGCGCGAGAAAGTTCTTC. This gives the protein CASSIRDLGARKFF.

CDR3 in DNA: TGTGCCAGCAGTAGCAGCGGCACTGAAGCTTTCTTT. Translating it yields CASSSSGTEAFF. The chain is built from TRBV7-6 and TRBJ1-1; D not certain. V was cut by 6 bases and J by 4 bases, with 9 bases left in between. CDR1 and CDR2 from the germline V gene are SGHVS and FNYEAQ. The CDR3 runs 12 residues.

This rearrangement joins TRBV9 to TRBJ1-3; unclear D gene. Germline CDR1 SGDLS, CDR2 YYNGEE. V dropped 0 bases and J dropped 8 bases, with 9 bases sitting between them. CDR3 length: 13 residues. This CDR3 is CASSVEYLDTIYF. In DNA form, the CDR3 reads TGTGCCAGCAGCGTAGAATACCTGGACACCATATATTTT.

The rearrangement joins TRBV5-4 to TRBJ2-3; unclear D gene. Trimming took off 3 bases at V and 3 bases at J, with 14 bases between the two ends. This CDR3 is 15 amino acids long. Germline V gives CDR1 SGHNT, CDR2 YYREEE (reference sequence). DNA for the CDR3: TGTGCCAGCAGCTCCTCCCTCCTTCCGACAGATACGCAGTATTTT. Protein product: CASSSSLLPTDTQYF.

The V call is TRBV28, the J call TRBJ1-5; D is undetermined. CDR3 length equals 13 residues. Per germline, CDR1 MDHEN and CDR2 SYDVKM. The germline V and J ends were trimmed by 2 bases and 4 bases, with 6 bases remaining between them. CDR3 DNA sequence: TGTGCCAGCAGTTTAAATGTAAATCAGCCCCAGCATTTT. As protein: CASSLNVNQPQHF.